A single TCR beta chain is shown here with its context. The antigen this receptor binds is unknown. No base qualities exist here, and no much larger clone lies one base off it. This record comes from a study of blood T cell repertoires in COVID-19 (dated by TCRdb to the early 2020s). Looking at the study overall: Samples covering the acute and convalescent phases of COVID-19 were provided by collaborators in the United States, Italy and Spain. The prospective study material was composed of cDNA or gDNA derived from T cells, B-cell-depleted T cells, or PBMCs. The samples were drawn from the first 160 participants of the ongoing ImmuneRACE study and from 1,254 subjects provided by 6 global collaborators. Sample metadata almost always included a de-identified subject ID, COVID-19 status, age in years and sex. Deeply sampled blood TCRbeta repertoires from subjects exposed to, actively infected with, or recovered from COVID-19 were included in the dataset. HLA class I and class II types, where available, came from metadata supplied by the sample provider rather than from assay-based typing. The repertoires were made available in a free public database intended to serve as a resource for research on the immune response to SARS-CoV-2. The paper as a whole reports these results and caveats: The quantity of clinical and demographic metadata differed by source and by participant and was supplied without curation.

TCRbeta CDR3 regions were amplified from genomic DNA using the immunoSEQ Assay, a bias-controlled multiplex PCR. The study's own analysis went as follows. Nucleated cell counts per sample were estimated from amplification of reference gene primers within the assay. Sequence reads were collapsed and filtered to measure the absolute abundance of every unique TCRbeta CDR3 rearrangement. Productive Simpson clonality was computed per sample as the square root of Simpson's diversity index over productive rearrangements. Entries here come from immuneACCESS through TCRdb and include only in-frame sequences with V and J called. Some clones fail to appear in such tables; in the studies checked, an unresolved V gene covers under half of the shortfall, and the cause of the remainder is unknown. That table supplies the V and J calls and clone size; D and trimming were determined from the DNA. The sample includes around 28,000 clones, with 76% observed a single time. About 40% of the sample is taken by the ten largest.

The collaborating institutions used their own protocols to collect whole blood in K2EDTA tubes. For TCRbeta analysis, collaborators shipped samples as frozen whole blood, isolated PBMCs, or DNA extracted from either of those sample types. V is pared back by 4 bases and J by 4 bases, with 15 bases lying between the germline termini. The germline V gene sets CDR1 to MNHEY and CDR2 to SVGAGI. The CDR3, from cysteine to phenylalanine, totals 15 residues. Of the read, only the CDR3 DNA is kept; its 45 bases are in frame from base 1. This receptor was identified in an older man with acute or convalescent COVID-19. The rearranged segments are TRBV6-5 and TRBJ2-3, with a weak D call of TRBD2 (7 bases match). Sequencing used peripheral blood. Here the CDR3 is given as CASSFTRGGADTQYF. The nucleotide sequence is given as TGTGCCAGCAGTTTCACCAGGGGAGGGGCAGATACGCAGTATTTT.